Each of the 3 T cell receptor beta chains below was sequenced from the same sample in a study of early T cells in non-severe SARS-CoV-2 infection. TCRdb re-derived calls from the 5' RACE reads in MiXCR, one entry per CDR3 protein. The data show fewer than 85,000 distinct CDR3 sequences, around 15% seen once. Here the sequenced sample was whole blood, taken at baseline. These receptors were collected from an adult who was a healthcare worker with PCR-confirmed SARS-CoV-2 infection or an uninfected control (not recorded which).

This chain connects TRBV5-4 to TRBJ2-7; D is perhaps TRBD1 or TRBD2 (5 bases each). CDR3 size: 15 residues. Germline loops: CDR1 SGHNT, CDR2 YYREEE (reference sequence). The V end was cut by 0 bases, the J end by 3 bases, with 13 bases between. CDR3 nucleotides: TGTGCCAGCAGCTTGGGACTTGGGACGATCTACGAGCAGTACTTC. Protein: CASSLGLGTIYEQYF.

The genes are TRBV5-1 and TRBJ2-5, with 8 bases fitting TRBD2. The CDR3 contains 13 residues. Germline loops: CDR1 SGHRS, CDR2 YFSETQ. Losses at the gene ends were 7 bases for V and 5 bases for J; bases not matched to a gene: 7. This CDR3 reads CASASGGGETQYF. In DNA form, the CDR3 reads TGCGCCAGCGCTAGCGGCGGGGGGGAGACCCAGTACTTC.

This clonotype was counted at least ten times. The CDR3 sequence: CASSLAGASYNEQFF. The CDR3 DNA follows: TGTGCCAGCAGTCTAGCGGGAGCGTCCTACAATGAGCAGTTCTTC. The chain links TRBV2 to TRBJ2-1; 10 bases line up with TRBD2. With V trimmed by 5 bases and J by 1 base, 2 bases remained unmatched. The CDR3 length is 15 residues. Looked up from germline, CDR1 is SNHLY and CDR2 is FYNNEI. Together with reference TRBV2 and TRBJ2-1, the CDR3 gives the full variable domain: EPEVTQTPSHQVTQMGQEVILRCVPISNHLYFYWYRQILGQKVEFLVSFYNNEISEKSEIFDDQFSVERPDGSNFTLKIRSTKLEDSAMYFCASSLAGASYNEQFFGPGTRLTVL.